These T cell receptor beta chains were read from a single sample in a study of prognosis after radiotherapy for stage I lung cancer. MiXCR, run by TCRdb on the multiplex PCR reads, gives a single entry per CDR3 protein. In the table there are fewer than 20,000 distinct CDR3 sequences, less than 70% of which are singletons. The sample consisted of PBMCs, taken before or after stereotactic body radiation therapy (not recorded which). The origin of the receptors is a donor older than 45 with non-small cell lung cancer. The CDR3 runs from the conserved cysteine through the conserved F or W. Fields, in order: D gene, V gene, clone size, J gene, CDR3 protein, CDR3 DNA. The D gene is left open where the match is weak. The size field is filled for only some rows; it gives once, few, many or a size class.

d_call: -
v_call: TRBV5-4
clone_size: many
j_call: TRBJ1-2
cdr3_aa: CASSRPTSNYGYTF
cdr3_nt: TGTGCCAGCAGCCGACCGACCTCTAACTATGGCTACACCTTC

d_call: TRBD2
v_call: TRBV5-1
clone_size: many
j_call: TRBJ2-2
cdr3_aa: CASSLEGTSGNTGELFF
cdr3_nt: TGCGCCAGCAGCTTGGAAGGGACTAGCGGGAATACCGGGGAGCTGTTTTTT

d_call: -
v_call: TRBV19
clone_size: many
j_call: TRBJ1-1
cdr3_aa: CASSWDTTEAFF
cdr3_nt: TGTGCCAGTAGCTGGGACACCACTGAAGCTTTCTTT

d_call: -
v_call: TRBV5-1
clone_size: -
j_call: TRBJ1-4
cdr3_aa: CASSQEGEKLFF
cdr3_nt: TGCGCCAGCAGCCAGGAGGGTGAAAAACTGTTTTTT

d_call: -
v_call: TRBV5-4
clone_size: few
j_call: TRBJ2-1
cdr3_aa: CASSGENTYNEQFF
cdr3_nt: TGTGCCAGCAGCGGGGAAAACACGTACAATGAGCAGTTCTTC

d_call: TRBD2
v_call: TRBV19
clone_size: many
j_call: TRBJ2-5
cdr3_aa: CASSRGTSGNRETQYF
cdr3_nt: TGTGCCAGTAGTAGAGGGACTAGCGGGAATCGTGAGACCCAGTACTTC

d_call: -
v_call: TRBV5-4
clone_size: many
j_call: TRBJ1-2
cdr3_aa: CASSPGRQGNYGYTF
cdr3_nt: TGTGCCAGCAGCCCCGGTCGGCAGGGTAACTATGGCTACACCTTC

d_call: -
v_call: TRBV5-1
clone_size: -
j_call: TRBJ2-3
cdr3_aa: CASGDGRHTQYF
cdr3_nt: TGCGCCAGCGGGGATGGTCGACATACGCAGTATTTT

d_call: TRBD1
v_call: TRBV20-1
clone_size: -
j_call: TRBJ1-2
cdr3_aa: CSARPPTGGRGYTF
cdr3_nt: TGCAGTGCTAGACCCCCGACAGGGGGCCGTGGCTACACCTTC

d_call: TRBD1
v_call: TRBV6-5
clone_size: medium-sized
j_call: TRBJ1-2
cdr3_aa: CASSYGTGVGYGYTF
cdr3_nt: TGTGCCAGCAGTTACGGGACAGGGGTTGGCTATGGCTACACCTTC

d_call: -
v_call: TRBV7-9
clone_size: -
j_call: TRBJ2-2
cdr3_aa: CASSSEGQKITGELFF
cdr3_nt: TGTGCCAGCAGCTCGGAGGGTCAGAAGATAACCGGGGAGCTGTTTTTT

d_call: -
v_call: TRBV6-1
clone_size: -
j_call: TRBJ2-3
cdr3_aa: CASSFTVVAADTQYF
cdr3_nt: TGTGCCAGCAGTTTCACAGTGGTCGCGGCAGATACGCAGTATTTT

d_call: TRBD1
v_call: TRBV28
clone_size: -
j_call: TRBJ1-1
cdr3_aa: CASSYGRPRDREDTEAFF
cdr3_nt: TGTGCCAGCAGTTATGGTCGGCCGAGGGACAGGGAAGACACTGAAGCCTTCTTT

d_call: TRBD1
v_call: TRBV29-1
clone_size: many
j_call: TRBJ2-7
cdr3_aa: CSVIHNDRGDEQYF
cdr3_nt: TGCAGCGTCATCCACAACGACAGGGGCGACGAGCAGTACTTC

d_call: -
v_call: TRBV6-2/TRBV6-3
clone_size: many
j_call: TRBJ2-6
cdr3_aa: CASSYSRANVLTF
cdr3_nt: TGTGCCAGCAGTTACTCGAGGGCCAACGTCCTGACTTTC

d_call: TRBD2
v_call: TRBV6-1
clone_size: many
j_call: TRBJ2-3
cdr3_aa: CASRGRGDTQYF
cdr3_nt: TGTGCCAGCAGAGGGAGGGGAGATACGCAGTATTTT

d_call: -
v_call: TRBV9
clone_size: many
j_call: TRBJ1-3
cdr3_aa: CASSGEGSGNTIYF
cdr3_nt: TGTGCCAGCAGCGGAGAGGGCTCTGGAAACACCATATATTTT

d_call: TRBD1
v_call: TRBV5-1
clone_size: medium-sized
j_call: TRBJ1-6
cdr3_aa: CASRLQTGAHNSPLHF
cdr3_nt: TGCGCCAGCAGACTTCAGACAGGGGCTCATAATTCACCCCTCCACTTT

d_call: TRBD2
v_call: TRBV11-2
clone_size: medium-sized
j_call: TRBJ2-1
cdr3_aa: CASSLGLSGRAYEQFF
cdr3_nt: TGTGCCAGCAGCTTAGGACTAAGCGGGAGGGCCTATGAGCAGTTCTTC

d_call: -
v_call: TRBV6-2/TRBV6-3
clone_size: once
j_call: TRBJ1-5
cdr3_aa: CASSGGGNNQPQHF
cdr3_nt: TGTGCCAGCAGTGGTGGGGGGAACAATCAGCCCCAGCATTTT

d_call: TRBD2
v_call: TRBV2
clone_size: -
j_call: TRBJ2-1
cdr3_aa: CASREGLAGGDEQFF
cdr3_nt: TGTGCCAGCAGGGAGGGACTAGCGGGAGGAGATGAGCAGTTCTTC

d_call: -
v_call: TRBV19
clone_size: many
j_call: TRBJ1-1
cdr3_aa: CASKMGNTEAFF
cdr3_nt: TGTGCCAGTAAGATGGGGAACACTGAAGCTTTCTTT

d_call: -
v_call: TRBV6-1
clone_size: few
j_call: TRBJ2-7
cdr3_aa: CASRIGQPSYEQYF
cdr3_nt: TGTGCCAGCAGAATTGGGCAGCCCTCCTACGAGCAGTACTTC

d_call: -
v_call: TRBV2
clone_size: -
j_call: TRBJ1-2
cdr3_aa: CASIRDTLYGYTF
cdr3_nt: TGTGCCAGCATCCGGGACACCCTCTATGGCTACACCTTC

d_call: -
v_call: TRBV6-4
clone_size: medium-sized
j_call: TRBJ2-3
cdr3_aa: CASSVEGLGTDTQYF
cdr3_nt: TGTGCCAGCAGTGTCGAAGGGCTCGGGACAGATACGCAGTATTTT

d_call: -
v_call: TRBV27
clone_size: -
j_call: TRBJ1-2
cdr3_aa: CASSPLDFYGYTF
cdr3_nt: TGTGCCAGCAGTCCCCTGGACTTCTATGGCTACACCTTC

d_call: -
v_call: TRBV20-1
clone_size: -
j_call: TRBJ1-2
cdr3_aa: CSARPNGGCGYTF
cdr3_nt: TGCAGTGCTAGACCTAATGGAGGGTGTGGCTACACCTTC

d_call: TRBD2
v_call: TRBV5-1
clone_size: -
j_call: TRBJ2-7
cdr3_aa: CASYWTSGASSYEQYF
cdr3_nt: TGCGCCAGCTACTGGACTAGCGGGGCTAGCTCCTACGAGCAGTACTTC

d_call: -
v_call: TRBV20-1
clone_size: many
j_call: TRBJ2-5
cdr3_aa: CSASSLVRETQYF
cdr3_nt: TGCAGTGCCAGCAGCTTGGTCCGGGAGACCCAGTACTTC

d_call: -
v_call: TRBV29-1
clone_size: many
j_call: TRBJ1-2
cdr3_aa: CSAGTHANYGYTF
cdr3_nt: TGCAGCGCCGGGACACATGCTAACTATGGCTACACCTTC

d_call: -
v_call: TRBV5-1
clone_size: many
j_call: TRBJ2-5
cdr3_aa: CASSLAREETQYF
cdr3_nt: TGCGCCAGCAGCTTGGCCAGGGAAGAGACCCAGTACTTC

d_call: -
v_call: TRBV27
clone_size: -
j_call: TRBJ2-3
cdr3_aa: CASRYDASTDTQYF
cdr3_nt: TGTGCCAGCAGGTACGACGCCAGCACAGATACGCAGTATTTT

d_call: TRBD1
v_call: TRBV12-3/TRBV12-4
clone_size: -
j_call: TRBJ2-3
cdr3_aa: CASSPIGQGYTDSQYF
cdr3_nt: TGTGCCAGCAGTCCCATCGGACAGGGATACACAGATTCGCAGTATTTT

d_call: -
v_call: TRBV2
clone_size: -
j_call: TRBJ2-1
cdr3_aa: CASSVGSGPHNEQFF
cdr3_nt: TGTGCCAGCAGTGTGGGTTCAGGACCTCACAATGAGCAGTTCTTC

d_call: -
v_call: TRBV12-3/TRBV12-4
clone_size: -
j_call: TRBJ2-7
cdr3_aa: CASTLRWGEQYF
cdr3_nt: TGTGCCAGCACCCTCCGGTGGGGCGAGCAGTACTTC

d_call: -
v_call: TRBV6-9
clone_size: -
j_call: TRBJ2-2
cdr3_aa: CASSLISESAGELFF
cdr3_nt: TGTGCCAGCAGTTTGATTAGCGAGTCGGCCGGGGAGCTGTTTTTT

d_call: TRBD1
v_call: TRBV30
clone_size: -
j_call: TRBJ1-2
cdr3_aa: CAWRGQASYGYTF
cdr3_nt: TGTGCCTGGAGAGGACAGGCGAGCTATGGCTACACCTTC

d_call: TRBD2
v_call: TRBV9
clone_size: medium-sized
j_call: TRBJ2-1
cdr3_aa: CASSVGAGGGNEQFF
cdr3_nt: TGTGCCAGCAGCGTAGGAGCGGGAGGGGGTAATGAGCAGTTCTTC

d_call: -
v_call: TRBV11-3
clone_size: -
j_call: TRBJ2-1
cdr3_aa: CASSLHSLWAYNEQFF
cdr3_nt: TGTGCCAGCAGCTTGCATTCTCTATGGGCCTACAATGAGCAGTTCTTC

d_call: -
v_call: TRBV7-9
clone_size: -
j_call: TRBJ2-5
cdr3_aa: CASSLSGADQETQYF
cdr3_nt: TGTGCCAGCAGCTTATCGGGGGCAGACCAAGAGACCCAGTACTTC

d_call: -
v_call: TRBV2
clone_size: -
j_call: TRBJ2-7
cdr3_aa: CASMTDRSTFVEQYF
cdr3_nt: TGTGCCAGCATGACAGATCGCTCTACGTTCGTAGAGCAGTACTTC

d_call: -
v_call: TRBV11-2
clone_size: -
j_call: TRBJ2-2
cdr3_aa: CASGRQVGTGELFF
cdr3_nt: TGTGCCAGCGGCCGACAGGTAGGCACCGGGGAGCTGTTTTTT

d_call: -
v_call: TRBV12-3/TRBV12-4
clone_size: many
j_call: TRBJ2-1
cdr3_aa: CASSLGGLVEQFF
cdr3_nt: TGTGCCAGCAGTTTAGGGGGCCTGGTGGAGCAGTTCTTC

d_call: -
v_call: TRBV4-2
clone_size: -
j_call: TRBJ2-3
cdr3_aa: CASSQDGRYTDTQYF
cdr3_nt: TGTGCCAGCAGCCAAGATGGCAGGTACACAGATACGCAGTATTTT

d_call: -
v_call: TRBV20-1
clone_size: many
j_call: TRBJ2-3
cdr3_aa: CSARISALTDTQYF
cdr3_nt: TGCAGTGCTAGAATATCCGCTCTTACAGATACGCAGTATTTT